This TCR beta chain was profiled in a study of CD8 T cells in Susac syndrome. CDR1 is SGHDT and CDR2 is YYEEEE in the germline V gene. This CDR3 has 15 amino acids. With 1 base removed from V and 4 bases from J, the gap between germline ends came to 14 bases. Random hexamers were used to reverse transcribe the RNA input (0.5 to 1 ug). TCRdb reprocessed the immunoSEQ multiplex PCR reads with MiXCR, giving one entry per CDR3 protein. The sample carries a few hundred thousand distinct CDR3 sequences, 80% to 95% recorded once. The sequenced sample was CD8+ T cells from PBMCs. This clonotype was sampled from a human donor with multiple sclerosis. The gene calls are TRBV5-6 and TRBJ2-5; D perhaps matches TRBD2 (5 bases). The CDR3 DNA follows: TGTGCCAGCAGCTTGTGGGCTAGCCCGGGAGAGACCCAGTACTTC. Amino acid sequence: CASSLWASPGETQYF. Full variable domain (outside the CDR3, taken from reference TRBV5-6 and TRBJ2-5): DAGVTQSPTHLIKTRGQQVTLRCSPKSGHDTVSWYQQALGQGPQFIFQYYEEEERQRGNFPDRFSGHQFPNYSSELNVNALLLGDSALYLCASSLWASPGETQYFGPGTRLLVL.